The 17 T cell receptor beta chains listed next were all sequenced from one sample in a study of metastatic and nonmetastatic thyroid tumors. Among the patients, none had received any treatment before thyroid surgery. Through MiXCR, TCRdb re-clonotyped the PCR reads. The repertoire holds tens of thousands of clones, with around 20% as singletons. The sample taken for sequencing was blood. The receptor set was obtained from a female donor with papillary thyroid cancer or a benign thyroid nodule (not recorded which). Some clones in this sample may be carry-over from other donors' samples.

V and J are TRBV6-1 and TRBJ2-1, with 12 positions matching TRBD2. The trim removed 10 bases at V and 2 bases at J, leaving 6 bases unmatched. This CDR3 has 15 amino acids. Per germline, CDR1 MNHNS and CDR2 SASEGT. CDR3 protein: CAIRLAGVPYNEQFF. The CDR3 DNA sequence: TGTGCCATCCGACTAGCGGGAGTCCCCTACAATGAGCAGTTCTTC.

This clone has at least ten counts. CDR3 sequence: CSARGGWGIADYEQYF. The CDR3 DNA reads TGCAGTGCTAGAGGGGGGTGGGGGATAGCCGACTACGAGCAGTACTTC. The V and J genes are TRBV20-1 and TRBJ2-7; D possibly uses TRBD1 or TRBD2 (5 bases each). CDR3 length equals 16 residues. Trimming cost V 1 base and J 3 bases, with 19 bases left between them. Germline CDR1 is DFQATT and CDR2 is SNEGSKA (reference sequence).

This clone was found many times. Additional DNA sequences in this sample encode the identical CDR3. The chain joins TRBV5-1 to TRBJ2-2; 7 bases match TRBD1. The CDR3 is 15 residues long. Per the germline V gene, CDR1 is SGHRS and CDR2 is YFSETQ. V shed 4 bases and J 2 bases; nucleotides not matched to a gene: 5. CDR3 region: CASSLGQFNTGELFF. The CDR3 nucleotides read TGCGCCAGCAGCCTGGGACAGTTTAACACCGGGGAGCTGTTTTTT.

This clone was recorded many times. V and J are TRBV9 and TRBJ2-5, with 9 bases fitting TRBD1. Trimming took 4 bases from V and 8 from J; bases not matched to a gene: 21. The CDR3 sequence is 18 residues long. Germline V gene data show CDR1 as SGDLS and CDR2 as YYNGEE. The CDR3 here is CASSSRDRDYRPSGTQYF. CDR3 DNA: TGTGCCAGCAGCAGCCGGGACAGGGACTACCGGCCTTCAGGAACCCAGTACTTC.

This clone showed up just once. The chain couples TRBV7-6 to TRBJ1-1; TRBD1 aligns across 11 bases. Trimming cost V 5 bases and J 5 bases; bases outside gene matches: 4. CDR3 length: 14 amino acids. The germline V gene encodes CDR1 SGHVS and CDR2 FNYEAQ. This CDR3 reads CASSKGQGATEAFF. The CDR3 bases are TGTGCCAGCAGCAAAGGACAGGGGGCGACTGAAGCTTTCTTT.

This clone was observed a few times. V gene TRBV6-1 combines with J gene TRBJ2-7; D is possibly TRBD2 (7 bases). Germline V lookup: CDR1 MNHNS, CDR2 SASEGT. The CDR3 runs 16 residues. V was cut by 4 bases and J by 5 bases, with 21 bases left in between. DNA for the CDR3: TGTGCCAGCAGTGGAGGGGGGGAGAAAGTGAGGCACGAGCAGTACTTC. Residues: CASSGGGEKVRHEQYF.

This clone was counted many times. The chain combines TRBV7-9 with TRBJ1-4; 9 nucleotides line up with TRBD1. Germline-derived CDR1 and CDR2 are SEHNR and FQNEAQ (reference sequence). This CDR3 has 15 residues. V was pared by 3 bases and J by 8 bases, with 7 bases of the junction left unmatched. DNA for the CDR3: TGTGCCAGCAGCTTCAGACAGGGGGAGTGGGAAAAACTGTTTTTT. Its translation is CASSFRQGEWEKLFF.

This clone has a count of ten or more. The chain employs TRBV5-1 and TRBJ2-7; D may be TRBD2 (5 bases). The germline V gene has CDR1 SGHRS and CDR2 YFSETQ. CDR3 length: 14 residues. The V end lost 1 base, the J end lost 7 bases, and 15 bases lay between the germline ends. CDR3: CASSLKDPSGEQYF. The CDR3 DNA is TGCGCCAGCAGCTTGAAGGATCCCTCGGGGGAGCAGTACTTC.

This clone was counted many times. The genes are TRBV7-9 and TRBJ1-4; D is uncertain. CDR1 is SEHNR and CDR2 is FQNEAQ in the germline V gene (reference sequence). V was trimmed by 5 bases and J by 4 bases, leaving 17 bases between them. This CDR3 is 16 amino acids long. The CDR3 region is CASSPGWRGVNEKLFF. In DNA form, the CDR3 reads TGTGCCAGCAGCCCCGGGTGGCGGGGAGTTAATGAAAAACTGTTTTTT.

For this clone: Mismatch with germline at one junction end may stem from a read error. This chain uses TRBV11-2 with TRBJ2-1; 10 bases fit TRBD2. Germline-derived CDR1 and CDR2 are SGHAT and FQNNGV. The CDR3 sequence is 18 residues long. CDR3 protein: CACSWRVPGLAGVHEQFF. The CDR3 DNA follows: TGTGCCTGCAGCTGGAGGGTACCGGGTCTAGCGGGAGTGCATGAGCAGTTCTTC.

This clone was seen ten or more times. The CDR3: CASSGGRDEQFF. Written as DNA, the CDR3 is TGTGCCAGCAGCGGCGGGCGGGATGAGCAGTTCTTC. The chain carries TRBV7-3 and TRBJ2-1; the D gene is possibly TRBD2 (5 bases). The CDR3 extends over 12 amino acids. Trimming cost V 5 bases and J 8 bases, with 10 bases left between them. From germline, CDR1 is SGHTA and CDR2 FQGTGA.

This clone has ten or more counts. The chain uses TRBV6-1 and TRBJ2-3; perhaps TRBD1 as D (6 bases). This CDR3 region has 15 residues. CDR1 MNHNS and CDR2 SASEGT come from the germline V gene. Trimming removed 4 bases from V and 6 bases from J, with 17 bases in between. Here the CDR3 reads CASSGRQATLDTQYF. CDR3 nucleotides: TGTGCCAGCAGTGGACGACAGGCAACGTTGGATACGCAGTATTTT.

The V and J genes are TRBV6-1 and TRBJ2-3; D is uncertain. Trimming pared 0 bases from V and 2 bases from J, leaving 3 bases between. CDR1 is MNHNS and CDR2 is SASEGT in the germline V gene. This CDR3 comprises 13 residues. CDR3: CASSEANTDTQYF. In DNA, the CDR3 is TGTGCCAGCAGTGAAGCGAACACAGATACGCAGTATTTT.

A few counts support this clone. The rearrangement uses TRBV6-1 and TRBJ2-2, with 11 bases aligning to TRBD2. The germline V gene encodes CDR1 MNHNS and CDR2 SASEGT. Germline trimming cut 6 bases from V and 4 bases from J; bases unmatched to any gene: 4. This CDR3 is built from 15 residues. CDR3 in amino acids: CASRPTSGSTGELFF. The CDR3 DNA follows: TGTGCCAGCAGACCTACTAGCGGGAGCACCGGGGAGCTGTTTTTT.

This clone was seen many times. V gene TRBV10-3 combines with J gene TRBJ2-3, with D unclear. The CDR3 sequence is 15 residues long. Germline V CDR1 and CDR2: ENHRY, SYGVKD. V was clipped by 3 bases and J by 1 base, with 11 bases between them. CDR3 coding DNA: TGTGCCATCAGTGACCGAGTTTGGGGCACAGATACGCAGTATTTT. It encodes CAISDRVWGTDTQYF.

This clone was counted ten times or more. CDR3 bases: TGTGCCAGCAACCAATATAGGTACCAAGAGACCCAGTACTTC. Translation gives CASNQYRYQETQYF. The chain recombines TRBV6-1 with TRBJ2-5; D remains ambiguous. The CDR3 is 14 amino acids. The V gene's germline CDR1 is MNHNS and CDR2 SASEGT. Trimming pared 7 bases from V and 0 bases from J, leaving 12 bases between.

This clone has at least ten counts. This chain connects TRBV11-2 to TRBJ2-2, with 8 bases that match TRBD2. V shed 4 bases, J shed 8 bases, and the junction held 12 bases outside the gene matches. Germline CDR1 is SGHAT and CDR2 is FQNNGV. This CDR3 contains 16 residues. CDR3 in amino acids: CASSSTGTRSWGELFF. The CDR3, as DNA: TGTGCCAGCAGCTCTACCGGGACTAGGTCGTGGGGGGAGCTGTTTTTT.